The sequence of this T cell receptor beta chain was determined in a study of molecular identifiers for immune sequencing clone quantification. Previously described methods and listed TCR primers produced bulk TCR libraries. A single record per CDR3 protein comes from TCRdb applying MiXCR to the PCR reads. The sample lists about 510,000 distinct CDR3 sequences; over 20% were seen once. This clonotype occurred once. One base away lies a much larger clone, so this may be a sequencing read error. From approximately 20,000 to 1,000,000 sorted cells, naive CD8 libraries were generated with 10%, 30% or 50% RNA. For naive CD8 T cells, sorting used the CD8+CD4-CCR7+CD45RA+ phenotype. Per the germline V gene, CDR1 is SGHVS and CDR2 is FQNEAQ. V lost 5 bases and J lost 2, with 22 bases in between. The CDR3 has 17 amino acids.

The receptor comes from a human donor in good health. Some libraries in this study had Jurkat cell RNA spiked in. The chain carries TRBV7-8 and TRBJ2-7, with D perhaps being TRBD1 or TRBD2 (5 bases each). Sequencing was performed on naive CD8+ T cells from blood, with Jurkat cell RNA spiked in. The subset is: FACS-sorted CD8+CD4-CCR7+CD45RA+ naive T cells. The CDR3 region is CASSLGIARGMTYEQYF. CDR3 nucleotides: TGTGCCAGCAGCCTGGGGATAGCGAGGGGCATGACCTACGAGCAGTACTTC.